A selection of T cell receptor beta chains follows, all from one sample in a study of high-grade serous ovarian cancer treatment subgroups. Libraries were prepared by immunoSEQ multiplex PCR; TCRdb keeps only in-frame clonotypes and omits some of them. Of about 6,200 clones in the sample, about four fifths were seen once. The sequenced material came from tumor tissue. The receptors come from a human donor with high-grade serous ovarian cancer. The CDR3 runs from the conserved cysteine through the conserved F or W.

CDR3 length	V gene	J gene	CDR3 protein
15	TRBV7-2	TRBJ2-3	CASRASGPPGDTQYF
14	TRBV28	TRBJ1-4	CASSPGDRKEKLFF
15	TRBV30	TRBJ2-2	CAWSALAGDTGELFF
14	TRBV27	TRBJ1-1	CASSTWAVRAEAFF
15	TRBV6-5	TRBJ2-2	CASSYSGTPTGELFF
13	TRBV7-7	TRBJ2-3	CASSLSGADTQYF
15	TRBV28	TRBJ1-5	CASRPGGDSNQPQHF
18	TRBV5-6	TRBJ2-1	CASTRRTSGTQPRNEQFF
10	TRBV20-1	TRBJ2-3	CRPPGYTQYF
15	TRBV30	TRBJ2-1	CAWSPRPTPYNEQFF
15	TRBV7-9	TRBJ2-3	CASSLGGGQGDTQYF
14	TRBV4-1	TRBJ2-5	CASSQRGGPETQYF
16	TRBV6-6	TRBJ1-1	CASSYSYRALNTEAFF
12	TRBV4-2	TRBJ1-5	CASSQDAGAQHF
13	TRBV5-1	TRBJ2-5	CATAPAGVETQYF